These 28 T cell receptor beta chains came from one sample sequenced in a study of control samples from healthy donors and cancer patients. Profiling relied on immunoSEQ multiplex PCR, and the TCRdb table lists in-frame clones only, not all of them. The data contain approximately 170,000 clones, 80% to 95% of them seen just once; the ten biggest clones take up 0.68%. The sample was blood. The receptors were gathered from a woman aged 30 to 39 in good health.

V gene TRBV6-5 combines with J gene TRBJ2-1; D is possibly TRBD1 or TRBD2 (5 bases each). The germline CDR1 and CDR2 sequences are MNHEY and SVGAGI. The V and J ends lost 6 bases and 3 bases respectively, with 12 bases between them. This CDR3 contains 14 residues. The CDR3 loop is CASRARDVYNEQFF. The CDR3 DNA reads as TGTGCCAGCAGGGCTAGGGACGTCTACAATGAGCAGTTCTTC.

This clone was detected once. The chain couples TRBV19 to TRBJ2-1; 15 bases map to TRBD2. This CDR3 is built from 14 residues. The germline gives CDR1 LNHDA, CDR2 SQIVND (reference sequence). The junction had 1 base not matched to a gene; V was cut back by 4 bases and J by 9 bases. The CDR3 protein is CASSKGLAGGEQFF. The CDR3 nucleotides are TGTGCCAGTAGTAAGGGACTAGCGGGAGGTGAGCAGTTCTTC.

The chain has TRBV28 and TRBJ1-6; 8 bases map to TRBD1. Germline V gives CDR1 MDHEN, CDR2 SYDVKM. V was clipped by 3 bases and J by 9 bases; unmatched bases: 7. The CDR3 runs 15 residues. The CDR3 coding sequence is TGTGCCAGCAGTTTTCAGGACAGGGTGACTTCACCCCTCCACTTT. Translation: CASSFQDRVTSPLHF. The entire variable domain, with the rest obtained from reference TRBV28 and TRBJ1-6, is as follows: DVKVTQSSRYLVKRTGEKVFLECVQDMDHENMFWYRQDPGLGLRLIYFSYDVKMKEKGDIPEGYSVSREKKERFSLILESASTNQTSMYLCASSFQDRVTSPLHFGNGTRLTVT.

The chain is built from TRBV5-1 and TRBJ1-1; possible D gene TRBD1, 6 bases. This CDR3 has 15 residues. The germline V gene encodes CDR1 SGHRS and CDR2 YFSETQ. Trimming stripped 0 bases from V and 4 bases from J, with 13 bases between. The CDR3: CASSLDQGMSTEAFF. The CDR3 nucleotides read TGCGCCAGCAGCTTGGATCAGGGGATGAGCACTGAAGCTTTCTTT.

The chain has TRBV10-3 and TRBJ2-3; 9 positions agree with TRBD2. Germline CDR1 is ENHRY and CDR2 is SYGVKD. Trimming removed 11 bases from V and 4 bases from J; junction bases left unmatched: 7. This CDR3 contains 13 residues. This CDR3 is CAVTAGGSDTQYF. The CDR3 DNA reads TGTGCCGTCACAGCGGGAGGCTCAGATACGCAGTATTTT.

The chain joins TRBV5-5 to TRBJ1-2; D is uncertain. V lost 4 bases and J lost 2, with 12 bases in between. There are 14 residues in the CDR3. Germline V lookup: CDR1 SGHKS, CDR2 YYEKEE (reference sequence). The CDR3 reads CASSQRTVNYGYTF. The DNA of the CDR3 is TGTGCCAGCAGCCAAAGGACGGTGAACTATGGCTACACCTTC.

V and J are TRBV5-1 and TRBJ2-5, with TRBD1 as a possible D gene (5 bases). V lost 0 bases and J 5 bases, leaving 14 bases between the germline ends. Germline V gives CDR1 SGHRS, CDR2 YFSETQ. The CDR3 is 15 residues long. CDR3 loop: CASSLAQGSGETQYF. The DNA for the CDR3 is TGCGCCAGCAGCTTGGCGCAGGGCAGTGGGGAGACCCAGTACTTC.

V gene TRBV29-1 combines with J gene TRBJ1-1; 9 nucleotides align to TRBD1. The V gene end was trimmed by 1 base and the J gene end by 0 bases; junction bases not matched to a gene: 9. Germline CDR1 SQVTM, CDR2 ANQGSEA. This CDR3 contains 17 residues. CDR3 coding DNA: TGCAGCGTTGAAGTATTTATGACAGGGGGAATGAACACTGAAGCTTTCTTT. Translation gives CSVEVFMTGGMNTEAFF. The complete variable domain, with remaining parts taken from reference TRBV29-1 and TRBJ1-1, reads SAVISQKPSRDICQRGTSLTIQCQVDSQVTMMFWYRQQPGQSLTLIATANQGSEATYESGFVIDKFPISRPNLTFSTLTVSNMSPEDSSIYLCSVEVFMTGGMNTEAFFGQGTRLTVV.

The chain uses TRBV19 and TRBJ1-5; TRBD1 aligns across 7 bases. The V and J ends lost 3 bases and 1 base, in that order; junction bases with no gene match: 6. From germline, CDR1 is LNHDA and CDR2 SQIVND (reference sequence). CDR3 size: 16 residues. CDR3 sequence: CASSIRDRVSNQPQHF. Here the CDR3 DNA reads TGTGCCAGTAGTATCCGAGACAGGGTGAGCAATCAGCCCCAGCATTTT.

The rearrangement uses TRBV3-1 (or the pseudogene TRBV3-2) and TRBJ2-7; weak D call: TRBD1 (6 bases). This CDR3 is built from 13 residues. V lost 4 bases and J lost 7, with 14 bases in between. Germline lookup yields CDR1 LGHDT and CDR2 YNNKEL (reference sequence). The CDR3 sequence is CASSLGTPHEQYF. The CDR3 DNA is TGTGCCAGCAGCCTCGGGACACCGCATGAGCAGTACTTC.

This chain connects TRBV19 to TRBJ2-1, with unresolved D. This CDR3 has 14 amino acids. Germline V gene sequence: CDR1 LNHDA, CDR2 SQIVND (reference sequence). V was pared by 0 bases and J by 10 bases, with 13 bases between. The CDR3 sequence: CASSIERPSDEQFF. The CDR3 DNA is TGTGCCAGTAGTATAGAGCGGCCCTCCGACGAGCAGTTCTTC. The full variable domain, its missing parts supplied by reference TRBV19 and TRBJ2-1, is DGGITQSPKYLFRKEGQNVTLSCEQNLNHDAMYWYRQDPGQGLRLIYYSQIVNDFQKGDIAEGYSVSREKKESFPLTVTSAQKNPTAFYLCASSIERPSDEQFFGPGTRLTVL.

The chain carries TRBV15 and TRBJ2-2, with 11 bases lining up with TRBD1. The germline V gene encodes CDR1 LNHNV and CDR2 YYDKDF (reference sequence). CDR3 length: 17 residues. After removal of 0 bases from V and 6 bases from J, the junction contained 6 bases not matched to a gene. The DNA of the CDR3 is TGTGCCACCAGCAGAGATCGGGGGACAGGGGGATCCGGGGAGCTGTTTTTT. This encodes CATSRDRGTGGSGELFF.

The J gene is TRBJ2-3, the V gene TRBV7-9; the D is unclear. This CDR3 comprises 15 residues. With 4 bases removed from V and 6 bases from J, the gap between germline ends came to 17 bases. Per germline, CDR1 SEHNR and CDR2 FQNEAQ (reference sequence). CDR3 in DNA: TGTGCCAGCAGCTGCCTAGACTTAGAGGTGGATACGCAGTATTTT. This encodes CASSCLDLEVDTQYF. The complete variable domain, with remaining parts taken from reference TRBV7-9 and TRBJ2-3, reads DTGVSQNPRHKITKRGQNVTFRCDPISEHNRLYWYRQTLGQGPEFLTYFQNEAQLEKSRLLSDRFSAERPKGSFSTLEIQRTEQGDSAMYLCASSCLDLEVDTQYFGPGTRLTVL.

V and J are TRBV6-5 and TRBJ2-6; 8 bases map to TRBD1. From germline, CDR1 is MNHEY and CDR2 SVGAGI. The CDR3 has 15 residues. V lost 6 bases to trimming and J lost 5 bases; unmatched junction nucleotides: 6. The CDR3 sequence is CASRGQGTWANVLTF. In DNA, the CDR3 is TGTGCCAGCAGAGGACAGGGCACCTGGGCCAACGTCCTGACTTTC.

V and J are TRBV19 and TRBJ2-3; 9 positions agree with TRBD1. CDR3 length: 14 amino acids. V was pared by 5 bases and J by 3 bases, with 3 bases of the junction left unmatched. Germline lookup yields CDR1 LNHDA and CDR2 SQIVND (reference sequence). CDR3 DNA: TGTGCCAGTAGTTCGACAGGGGGGACAGATACGCAGTATTTT. Translating gives CASSSTGGTDTQYF.

This chain uses TRBV6-6 with TRBJ1-5; D not resolved. The CDR3 is 14 amino acids. V lost 3 bases and J 5 bases, leaving 11 bases between the germline ends. Germline V lookup: CDR1 MNHNY, CDR2 SVGAGI (reference sequence). CDR3 residues: CASSYYGGDQPQHF. As DNA, the CDR3 is TGTGCCAGCAGTTATTATGGCGGGGATCAGCCCCAGCATTTT.

The chain links TRBV7-3 to TRBJ2-1; D possibly corresponds to TRBD2 (6 bases). The CDR3 consists of 15 residues. CDR1 and CDR2 from the germline V gene are SGHTA and FQGTGA. Trimming took 2 bases from V and 9 from J, leaving 17 bases between them. Here the CDR3 DNA reads TGTGCCAGCAGCTTAGAGGGCGGGGCCGCATTTGAGCAGTTCTTC. Residues: CASSLEGGAAFEQFF. Complete variable domain (other parts from reference TRBV7-3 and TRBJ2-1): GAGVSQTPSNKVTEKGKYVELRCDPISGHTALYWYRQSLGQGPEFLIYFQGTGAADDSGLPNDRFFAVRPEGSVSTLKIQRTERGDSAVYLCASSLEGGAAFEQFFGPGTRLTVL.

This chain joins TRBV24-1 and TRBJ2-3; 10 bases align to TRBD2. V gave up 3 bases and J gave up 4 bases; unmatched junction bases: 3. Germline V lookup: CDR1 KGHDR, CDR2 SFDVKD. The CDR3 is 15 residues long. The DNA of the CDR3 is TGTGCCACCAGTGATCCAGCGGGAGGGCCAGATACGCAGTATTTT. As protein: CATSDPAGGPDTQYF.

V usage is TRBV7-9 and J usage is TRBJ1-4; TRBD1 might be the D (5 bases). The germline gives CDR1 SEHNR, CDR2 FQNEAQ (reference sequence). V was clipped by 1 base and J by 4 bases, with 7 bases between them. The CDR3 is 14 amino acids. Written as DNA, the CDR3 is TGTGCCAGCAGCTTAGGGCAGGGTAATGAAAAACTGTTTTTT. It codes for CASSLGQGNEKLFF.

The chain carries TRBV19 and TRBJ1-1; the D gene is possibly TRBD1 (5 bases). V lost 6 bases to trimming and J lost 2 bases, with 16 bases between them. The CDR3 is 15 residues long. The germline CDR1 and CDR2 sequences are LNHDA and SQIVND (reference sequence). The CDR3 here is CASRRGTRANTEAFF. In DNA form, the CDR3 reads TGTGCCAGTAGGAGGGGAACCAGGGCTAACACTGAAGCTTTCTTT.

V is TRBV5-6 and J is TRBJ2-1; D might be TRBD2 (6 bases). The V and J ends lost 5 bases and 1 base respectively, with 19 bases between them. The CDR3 contains 17 residues. Germline CDR1 SGHDT, CDR2 YYEEEE. The chain's CDR3 is CASRGGTEAPSYNEQFF. The CDR3 region has the DNA TGTGCCAGCAGGGGGGGAACAGAAGCCCCATCCTACAATGAGCAGTTCTTC. Based on the CDR3 plus reference TRBV5-6 and TRBJ2-1, the full variable domain is DAGVTQSPTHLIKTRGQQVTLRCSPKSGHDTVSWYQQALGQGPQFIFQYYEEEERQRGNFPDRFSGHQFPNYSSELNVNALLLGDSALYLCASRGGTEAPSYNEQFFGPGTRLTVL.

The V and J genes are TRBV5-4 and TRBJ1-4, with 9 bases matching TRBD1. The germline CDR1 and CDR2 sequences are SGHNT and YYREEE (reference sequence). After removal of 0 bases from V and 12 bases from J, the junction contained 6 bases not matched to a gene. The CDR3 spans 14 residues. The CDR3 region has the DNA TGTGCCAGCAGCTTGGATCGGGACAGGGAGCAACTGTTTTTT. This translates into CASSLDRDREQLFF. The full variable domain, its missing parts supplied by reference TRBV5-4 and TRBJ1-4, is ETGVTQSPTHLIKTRGQQVTLRCSSQSGHNTVSWYQQALGQGPQFIFQYYREEENGRGNFPPRFSGLQFPNYSSELNVNALELDDSALYLCASSLDRDREQLFFGSGTQLSVL.

V usage is TRBV6-2 or TRBV6-3 and J usage is TRBJ1-2; D uncertain. The V gene's germline CDR1 is MNHEY and CDR2 SVGEGT. V was cut by 5 bases and J by 0 bases, with 13 bases left in between. The CDR3 is 15 residues long. CDR3 in DNA: TGTGCCAGCAGTCTCGGACCCTTCCCTAACTATGGCTACACCTTC. It is translated as CASSLGPFPNYGYTF.

This sequence joins TRBV3-1 (or the pseudogene TRBV3-2) and TRBJ1-4, with a possible D match to TRBD1 (5 bases). CDR3 length equals 13 residues. Germline CDR1 and CDR2: LGHDT and YNNKEL (reference sequence). V was pared by 8 bases and J by 7 bases, with 14 bases between. In nucleotides, the CDR3 is TGTGCCAGCCTCGAGGGGCGGGGTGAAAAACTGTTTTTT. Residues: CASLEGRGEKLFF.

The chain uses TRBV19 and TRBJ2-3, with TRBD2 matching 9 bases. The J segment lost 0 bases and the V segment lost 7 bases, leaving 2 bases of the junction unmatched. This CDR3 has 14 amino acids. Germline loops: CDR1 LNHDA, CDR2 SQIVND (reference sequence). The DNA for the CDR3 is TGTGCCAGTACCACTAGCGGGAGCACAGATACGCAGTATTTT. Translating gives CASTTSGSTDTQYF.

V and J are TRBV7-6 and TRBJ1-3, with unresolved D. V was pared by 4 bases and J by 4 bases, with 11 bases between. This CDR3 contains 14 residues. The germline V gene has CDR1 SGHVS and CDR2 FNYEAQ. The CDR3 DNA reads as TGTGCCAGCAGCTCGGGAGAGTTAGGAAACACCATATATTTT. Translation gives CASSSGELGNTIYF.

This clone was detected a few times. The chain employs TRBV29-1 and TRBJ2-7; D not resolved. With 5 bases removed from V and 0 bases from J, the gap between germline ends came to 8 bases. There are 12 residues in the CDR3. The germline gives CDR1 SQVTM, CDR2 ANQGSEA. The CDR3 is CSVSESSYEQYF. Written as DNA, the CDR3 is TGCAGCGTTTCCGAGAGCTCCTACGAGCAGTACTTC.

This chain joins TRBV12-3 or TRBV12-4 and TRBJ2-7; D gene uncertain. The CDR3 covers 12 residues. Trimming stripped 3 bases from V and 3 bases from J, with 6 bases between. The CDR3 reads CASSLGNYEQYF. CDR3 bases: TGTGCCAGCAGTTTGGGCAACTACGAGCAGTACTTC.